Listed below are T cell receptor beta chains from one sample, sequenced in a study of early T cells in non-severe SARS-CoV-2 infection. TCRdb re-called the 5' RACE reads with MiXCR, one entry per CDR3 protein. The table lists about 76,000 distinct CDR3 sequences, 11% of them singletons. The sequenced sample consisted of whole blood. The receptor set was obtained from an adult who was a healthcare worker with PCR-confirmed SARS-CoV-2 infection or an uninfected control (not recorded which). The CDR3 runs from the conserved cysteine through the conserved F or W. Fields, in order: V gene, clone size, D gene, J gene, CDR3 DNA, CDR3 protein. A D gene is named only where the DNA matches it firmly. The size field is filled for only some rows; it gives once, few, many or a size class.

V: TRBV20-1; size: .; D: TRBD1; J: TRBJ1-5; DNA: TGCAGTGCTGTCCCAGGGGGAAGCAATCAGCCCCAGCATTTT; CDR3: CSAVPGGSNQPQHF
V: TRBV6-5; size: .; D: .; J: TRBJ2-7; DNA: TGTGCCAGCAGTTACTGGGGAGGCGAGCAGTACTTC; CDR3: CASSYWGGEQYF
V: TRBV5-6; size: few; D: TRBD1; J: TRBJ2-1; DNA: TGTGCCAGCAGCTTGGACGAGGACAGGGGGACATTTGAGCAGTTCTTC; CDR3: CASSLDEDRGTFEQFF
V: TRBV2; size: many; D: TRBD2; J: TRBJ2-1; DNA: TGTGCCAGCAGCGTCGACGGGGGGGTCGGCAATGAGCAGTTCTTC; CDR3: CASSVDGGVGNEQFF
V: TRBV10-3; size: many; D: TRBD1; J: TRBJ2-2; DNA: TGTGCCATCAGCTACGGACAGGCTGACACCGGGGAGCTGTTTTTT; CDR3: CAISYGQADTGELFF
V: TRBV6-1; size: few; D: .; J: TRBJ1-6; DNA: TGTGCCAGCAGTCCGAATGTCGGGACCTATAATTCACCCCTCCACTTT; CDR3: CASSPNVGTYNSPLHF
V: TRBV12-3/TRBV12-4; size: .; D: .; J: TRBJ2-7; DNA: TGTGCCAGCAGTTTAGCGCGTGGGTCAGACGAGCAGTACTTC; CDR3: CASSLARGSDEQYF
V: TRBV20-1; size: many; D: TRBD2; J: TRBJ2-7; DNA: TGCAGTGCTAGAGGGCTAGCGGAATACGAGCAGTACTTC; CDR3: CSARGLAEYEQYF
V: TRBV19; size: few; D: .; J: TRBJ1-5; DNA: TGTGCCAGTAGTACCCCCGAGGGACAGCCCCAGCATTTT; CDR3: CASSTPEGQPQHF
V: TRBV10-1; size: .; D: .; J: TRBJ2-2; DNA: TGCGCCAGCAGTGAACGGGGCTACACCGGGGAGCTGTTTTTT; CDR3: CASSERGYTGELFF
V: TRBV12-5; size: .; D: .; J: TRBJ2-3; DNA: TGTGCTAGTGGTTTGGTACTGGGCCTCCTGGGTACGCAGTATTTT; CDR3: CASGLVLGLLGTQYF
V: TRBV2; size: .; D: .; J: TRBJ2-2; DNA: TGTGCCAGCAGTGATTATGCTAGCCTCACCGGGGAGCTGTTTTTT; CDR3: CASSDYASLTGELFF
V: TRBV5-6; size: .; D: .; J: TRBJ1-2; DNA: TGTGCCAGCAGCTTGAGCGACAGCTTCTATGGCTACACCTTC; CDR3: CASSLSDSFYGYTF
V: TRBV20-1; size: many; D: .; J: TRBJ2-1; DNA: TGCAGTGCTAGTCCCCAACAGGGCAATGAGCAGTTCTTC; CDR3: CSASPQQGNEQFF
V: TRBV11-2; size: many; D: TRBD2; J: TRBJ2-5; DNA: TGTGCCAGCAGCTCCACTCGGGGTAGCGGGGGTGAGATTGGGACCCAGTACTTC; CDR3: CASSSTRGSGGEIGTQYF
V: TRBV4-1; size: many; D: .; J: TRBJ2-6; DNA: TGCGCCAGCAGCCAACAAGGTGTTGGGGCCAACGTCCTGACTTTC; CDR3: CASSQQGVGANVLTF
V: TRBV4-2; size: few; D: .; J: TRBJ1-4; DNA: TGTGCCAGCAGCCAAGGACGGGGGGGCACCCTACCTAATGAAAAACTGTTTTTT; CDR3: CASSQGRGGTLPNEKLFF
V: TRBV7-2; size: many; D: .; J: TRBJ2-1; DNA: TGTGCCAGCAGCCCCGACCGGCACGGGCAGTTCTTC; CDR3: CASSPDRHGQFF
V: TRBV11-2; size: many; D: .; J: TRBJ2-5; DNA: TGTGCCAGCAGTTTAGGAGAGACCCAGTACTTC; CDR3: CASSLGETQYF
V: TRBV19; size: .; D: TRBD1; J: TRBJ1-2; DNA: TGTGCCAGTAGTCCGACAGGGAATGGCTACACCTTC; CDR3: CASSPTGNGYTF
V: TRBV7-6; size: many; D: .; J: TRBJ1-5; DNA: TGTGCCAGCAGCCGCAACCCCCCCGGTTCAGACAGGAATCAGCCCCAGCATTTT; CDR3: CASSRNPPGSDRNQPQHF
V: TRBV5-1; size: few; D: .; J: TRBJ2-2; DNA: TGCGCCAGCAGCCCTCAGGGGAGCACCGGGGAGCTGTTTTTT; CDR3: CASSPQGSTGELFF
V: TRBV5-8; size: few; D: .; J: TRBJ2-2; DNA: TGTGCCAGCAGCTTGCCCAGGGGTACGAACACCGGGGAGCTGTTTTTT; CDR3: CASSLPRGTNTGELFF
V: TRBV7-9; size: .; D: .; J: TRBJ1-2; DNA: TGTGCCAGCAGCTTAGACGCCTCTCCGGATGGCTACACCTTC; CDR3: CASSLDASPDGYTF
V: TRBV6-6; size: many; D: .; J: TRBJ2-5; DNA: TGTGCCAGCAGACGACGGGGGCCACTAGTGACAGGAGAGACCCAGTACTTC; CDR3: CASRRRGPLVTGETQYF
V: TRBV7-8; size: few; D: TRBD2; J: TRBJ2-5; DNA: TGTGCCAGCAGCTTAGTTGGCGGGGGGGCCCAAGAGACCCAGTACTTC; CDR3: CASSLVGGGAQETQYF
V: TRBV29-1; size: many; D: .; J: TRBJ2-1; DNA: TGCAGCGTTGTAATGGTATCGAGCTCCTACAATGAGCAGTTCTTC; CDR3: CSVVMVSSSYNEQFF
V: TRBV11-2; size: .; D: TRBD2; J: TRBJ2-3; DNA: TGTGCCAGCAGCCGGAGCGGGGGGGGCACAGATACGCAGTATTTT; CDR3: CASSRSGGGTDTQYF
V: TRBV7-9; size: few; D: .; J: TRBJ2-7; DNA: TGTGCCAGCAGCTCCGAGGGCCCCTACGAGCAGTACTTC; CDR3: CASSSEGPYEQYF
V: TRBV6-6; size: many; D: .; J: TRBJ2-7; DNA: TGTGCCAGCAGTTACGAACAGTGGAAGCAGTACTTC; CDR3: CASSYEQWKQYF
V: TRBV5-5; size: many; D: .; J: TRBJ1-6; DNA: TGTGCCAGCAGCGGGGTGGGGAGGGACCGCTCACCCCTCCACTTT; CDR3: CASSGVGRDRSPLHF
V: TRBV2; size: .; D: TRBD1; J: TRBJ1-2; DNA: TGTGCCAGCAGACGTCGGGACAGGGATATCTATGGCTACACCTTC; CDR3: CASRRRDRDIYGYTF
V: TRBV10-3; size: many; D: .; J: TRBJ2-7; DNA: TGTGCCATCAGTGATTACAGGGCCTACGAGCAGTACTTC; CDR3: CAISDYRAYEQYF
V: TRBV24-1; size: .; D: .; J: TRBJ1-1; DNA: TGTGCCACCAGTGATGGGGTGGCTGAAGCTTTCTTT; CDR3: CATSDGVAEAFF
V: TRBV27; size: many; D: TRBD1; J: TRBJ2-1; DNA: TGTGCCAGCAGTTTTGGGACAGGGACGTACAATGAGCAGTTCTTC; CDR3: CASSFGTGTYNEQFF
V: TRBV4-1; size: .; D: .; J: TRBJ1-6; DNA: TGCGCCAGCAGCCAAGTGGAGGCAGGCTCTAATTCACCCCTCCACTTT; CDR3: CASSQVEAGSNSPLHF
V: TRBV13; size: .; D: TRBD1; J: TRBJ2-5; DNA: TGTGCCAGCAGTCCAGGGACAGGGTTGGGGGAAGAGACCCAGTACTTC; CDR3: CASSPGTGLGEETQYF
V: TRBV7-6; size: .; D: .; J: TRBJ1-1; DNA: TGTGCCAGCAGCGGAGCACCGAACACTGAAGCTTTCTTT; CDR3: CASSGAPNTEAFF
V: TRBV11-1; size: many; D: .; J: TRBJ1-5; DNA: TGTGCCAGCAGCTTAGCCAGAGATCAGCCCCAGCATTTT; CDR3: CASSLARDQPQHF
V: TRBV20-1; size: .; D: .; J: TRBJ1-1; DNA: TGCAGTGCTAGGGGGGGAGTCGACACTGAAGCTTTCTTT; CDR3: CSARGGVDTEAFF
V: TRBV5-4; size: .; D: TRBD1; J: TRBJ1-4; DNA: TGTGCCAGCAGCTTGTACGGACAGGGGAATGAAAAACTGTTTTTT; CDR3: CASSLYGQGNEKLFF
V: TRBV6-2/TRBV6-3; size: .; D: .; J: TRBJ1-6; DNA: TGTGCCAGCACCAGGACTATGGGTAATTCACCCCTCCACTTT; CDR3: CASTRTMGNSPLHF
V: TRBV21-1; size: many; D: .; J: TRBJ2-3; DNA: TGTGCCAGCAGCAAAGGGGCGGGGGTAATCACAGATACGCAGTATTTT; CDR3: CASSKGAGVITDTQYF
V: TRBV10-3; size: few; D: .; J: TRBJ1-2; DNA: TGTGCCATCAGTGATGGGTACGGCTACACCTTC; CDR3: CAISDGYGYTF
V: TRBV4-2; size: few; D: TRBD1; J: TRBJ1-2; DNA: TGTGCCAGCAGCTCACAGGGGTCTTACACCTTC; CDR3: CASSSQGSYTF
V: TRBV7-9; size: few; D: .; J: TRBJ2-5; DNA: TGTGCCAGCAGCCCGACAGACAGAGGCGAGACCCAGTACTTC; CDR3: CASSPTDRGETQYF
V: TRBV6-1; size: .; D: .; J: TRBJ1-1; DNA: TGTGCCAGCAGGGACCGGGACACTGAAGCTTTCTTT; CDR3: CASRDRDTEAFF
V: TRBV4-2; size: few; D: TRBD2; J: TRBJ2-7; DNA: TGTGCCAGCCAAGAGCGGGGGAAAGTTGAGCAGTACTTC; CDR3: CASQERGKVEQYF
V: TRBV12-3/TRBV12-4; size: .; D: TRBD1; J: TRBJ2-4; DNA: TGTGCCAGCAGTCCTGACAGGGTCAAAAACATTCAGTACTTC; CDR3: CASSPDRVKNIQYF
V: TRBV6-5; size: many; D: TRBD2; J: TRBJ2-7; DNA: TGTGCCAGCAATACCGGGGGGGATTCCTACGAGCAGTACTTC; CDR3: CASNTGGDSYEQYF
V: TRBV19; size: .; D: TRBD1; J: TRBJ1-5; DNA: TGTGCCAGTAGATCGACAGGGGTATCCAATCAGCCCCAGCATTTT; CDR3: CASRSTGVSNQPQHF
V: TRBV6-1; size: many; D: .; J: TRBJ2-3; DNA: TGTGCCAGCTTGGGGCAGGATACGCAGTATTTT; CDR3: CASLGQDTQYF
V: TRBV7-9; size: many; D: TRBD2; J: TRBJ2-7; DNA: TGTGCCAGCAGCGAAGGCGGGGGAACCTACGAGCAGTACTTC; CDR3: CASSEGGGTYEQYF